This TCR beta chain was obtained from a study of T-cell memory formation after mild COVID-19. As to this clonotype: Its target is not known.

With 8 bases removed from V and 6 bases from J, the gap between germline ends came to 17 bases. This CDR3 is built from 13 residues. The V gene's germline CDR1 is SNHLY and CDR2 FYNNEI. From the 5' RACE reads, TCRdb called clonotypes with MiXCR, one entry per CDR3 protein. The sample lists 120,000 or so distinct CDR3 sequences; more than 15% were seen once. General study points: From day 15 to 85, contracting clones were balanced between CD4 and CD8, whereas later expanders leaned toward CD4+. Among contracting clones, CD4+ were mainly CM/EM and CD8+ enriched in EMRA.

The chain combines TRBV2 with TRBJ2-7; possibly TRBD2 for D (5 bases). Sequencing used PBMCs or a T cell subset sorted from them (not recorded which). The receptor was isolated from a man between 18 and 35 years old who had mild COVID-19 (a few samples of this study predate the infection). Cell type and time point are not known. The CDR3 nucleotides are TGTGCCAGCTCTGCTGGGGAGACGACCGAGCAGTACTTC. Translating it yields CASSAGETTEQYF.